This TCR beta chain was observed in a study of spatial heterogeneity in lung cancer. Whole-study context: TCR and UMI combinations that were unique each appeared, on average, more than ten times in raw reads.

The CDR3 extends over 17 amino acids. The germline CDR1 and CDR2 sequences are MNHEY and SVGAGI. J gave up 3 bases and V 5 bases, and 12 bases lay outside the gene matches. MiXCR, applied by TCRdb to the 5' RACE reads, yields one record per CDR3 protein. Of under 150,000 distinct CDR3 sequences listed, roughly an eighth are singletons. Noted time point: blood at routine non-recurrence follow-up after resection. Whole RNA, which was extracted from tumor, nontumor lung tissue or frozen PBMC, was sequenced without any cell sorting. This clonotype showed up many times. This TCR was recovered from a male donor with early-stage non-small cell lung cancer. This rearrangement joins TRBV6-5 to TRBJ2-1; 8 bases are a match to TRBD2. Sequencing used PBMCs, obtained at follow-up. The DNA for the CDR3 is TGTGCCAGCAGTCCTGATGGAAGGGCGGGGGGCTACAATGAGCAGTTCTTC. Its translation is CASSPDGRAGGYNEQFF.